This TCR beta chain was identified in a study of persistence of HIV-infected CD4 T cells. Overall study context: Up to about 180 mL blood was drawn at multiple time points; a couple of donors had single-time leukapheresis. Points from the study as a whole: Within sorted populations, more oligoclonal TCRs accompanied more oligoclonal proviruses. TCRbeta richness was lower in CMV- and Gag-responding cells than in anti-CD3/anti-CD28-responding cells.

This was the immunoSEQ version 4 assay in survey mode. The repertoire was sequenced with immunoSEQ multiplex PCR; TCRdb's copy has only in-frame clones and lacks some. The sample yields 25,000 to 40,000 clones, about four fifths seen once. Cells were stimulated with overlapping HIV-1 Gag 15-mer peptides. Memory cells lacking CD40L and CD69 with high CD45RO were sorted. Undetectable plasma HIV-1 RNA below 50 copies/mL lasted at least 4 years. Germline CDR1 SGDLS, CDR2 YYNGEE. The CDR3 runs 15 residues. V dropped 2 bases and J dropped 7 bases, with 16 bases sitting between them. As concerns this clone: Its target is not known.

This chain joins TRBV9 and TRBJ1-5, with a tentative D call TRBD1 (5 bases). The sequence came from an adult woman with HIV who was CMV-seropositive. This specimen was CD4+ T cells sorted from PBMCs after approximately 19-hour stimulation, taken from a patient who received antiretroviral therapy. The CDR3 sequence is CASSVGVGLGQPQHF. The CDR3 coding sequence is TGTGCCAGCAGCGTGGGGGTAGGGCTGGGCCAGCCCCAGCATTTT.